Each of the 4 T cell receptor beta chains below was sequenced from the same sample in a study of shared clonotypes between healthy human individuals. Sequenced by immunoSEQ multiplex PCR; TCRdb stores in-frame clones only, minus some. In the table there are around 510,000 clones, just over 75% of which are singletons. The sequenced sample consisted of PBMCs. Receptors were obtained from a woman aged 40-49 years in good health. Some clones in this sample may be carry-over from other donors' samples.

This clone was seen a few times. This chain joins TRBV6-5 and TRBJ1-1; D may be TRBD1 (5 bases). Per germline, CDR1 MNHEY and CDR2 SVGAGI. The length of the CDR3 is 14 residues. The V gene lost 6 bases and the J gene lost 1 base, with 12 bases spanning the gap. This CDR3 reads CASSTGGENTEAFF. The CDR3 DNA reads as TGTGCCAGCAGCACCGGGGGTGAGAACACTGAAGCTTTCTTT.

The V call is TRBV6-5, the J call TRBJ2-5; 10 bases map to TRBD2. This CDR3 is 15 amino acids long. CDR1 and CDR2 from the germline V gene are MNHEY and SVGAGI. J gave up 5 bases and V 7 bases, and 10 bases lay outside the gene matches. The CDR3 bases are TGTGCCAGCACCCCACGGGCGACTAGCGGGGAGACCCAGTACTTC. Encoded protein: CASTPRATSGETQYF.

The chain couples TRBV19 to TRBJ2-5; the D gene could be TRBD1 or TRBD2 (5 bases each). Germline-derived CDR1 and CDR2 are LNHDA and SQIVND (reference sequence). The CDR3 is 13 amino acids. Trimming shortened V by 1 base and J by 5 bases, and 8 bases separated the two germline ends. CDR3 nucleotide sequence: TGTGCCAGTAGTATAGGACAGCGGGAGACCCAGTACTTC. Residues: CASSIGQRETQYF.

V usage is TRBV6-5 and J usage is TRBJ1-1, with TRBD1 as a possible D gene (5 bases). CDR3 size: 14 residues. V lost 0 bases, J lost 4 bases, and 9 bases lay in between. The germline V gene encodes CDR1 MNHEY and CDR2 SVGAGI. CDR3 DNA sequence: TGTGCCAGCAGTTACTCGGGAGGGGCCACTGAAGCTTTCTTT. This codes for CASSYSGGATEAFF.